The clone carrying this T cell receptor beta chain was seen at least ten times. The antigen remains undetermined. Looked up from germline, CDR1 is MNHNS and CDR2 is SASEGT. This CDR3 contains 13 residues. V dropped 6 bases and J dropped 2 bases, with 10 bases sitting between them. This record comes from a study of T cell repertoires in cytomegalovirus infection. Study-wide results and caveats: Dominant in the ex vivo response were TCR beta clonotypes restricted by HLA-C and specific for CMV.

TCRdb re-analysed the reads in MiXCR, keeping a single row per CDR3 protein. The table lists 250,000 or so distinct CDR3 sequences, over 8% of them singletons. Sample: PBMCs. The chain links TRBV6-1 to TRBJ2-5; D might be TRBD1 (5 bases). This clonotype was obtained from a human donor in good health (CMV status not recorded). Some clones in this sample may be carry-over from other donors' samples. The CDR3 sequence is CASSHGHQETQYF. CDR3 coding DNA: TGTGCCAGCAGCCATGGACATCAAGAGACCCAGTACTTC.